These 5 T cell receptor beta chains came from one sample sequenced in a study of OX40 agonist ivuxolimab in advanced cancers. The data were produced by immunoSEQ multiplex PCR, yet TCRdb's version contains in-frame clones alone and is incomplete. The data contain tens of thousands of clones, approximately 89% of them singletons. Material: CD4+ or CD8+ T cells sorted from blood, obtained in a trial of the OX40 agonist ivuxolimab. The source of these receptors is an adult with an advanced solid tumor such as melanoma, head and neck, liver or kidney cancer.

The chain recombines TRBV7-2 with TRBJ2-7; D uncertain. The CDR3 spans 11 residues. CDR1 is SGHTA, CDR2 FQGNSA, per germline. Trimming took 5 bases from V and 5 from J, leaving 7 bases between them. CDR3 loop: CASSPANEQYF. The CDR3 nucleotides read TGTGCCAGCAGCCCCGCGAACGAGCAGTACTTC.

This chain uses TRBV14 with TRBJ2-7; 8 bases agree with TRBD2. Germline V CDR1 and CDR2: SGHDN, FVKESK. The CDR3 consists of 16 residues. Germline trimming cut 4 bases from V and 1 base from J; bases unmatched to any gene: 9. CDR3 nucleotide sequence: TGTGCCAGCAGCCCCTGGACTAGCATGTTTTCCTACGAGCAGTACTTC. Translating gives CASSPWTSMFSYEQYF.

The gene calls are TRBV6-1 and TRBJ2-7; D may be TRBD2 (6 bases). CDR1 MNHNS and CDR2 SASEGT come from the germline V gene. The CDR3 runs to 13 residues. Between the trimmed V and J ends, which lost 6 bases and 7 bases, there was a span of 16 bases. The CDR3 nucleotides are TGTGCCAGCAGCCCCCGAGGGACTTTGGAGCAGTACTTC. Its protein is CASSPRGTLEQYF.

This clone was counted a single time. This chain uses TRBV11-2 with TRBJ2-1; D unresolved. Deletions cut 1 base from V and 6 bases from J, with 13 bases between. Germline CDR1 and CDR2: SGHAT and FQNNGV. The CDR3 is 15 residues long. Here the CDR3 DNA reads TGTGCCAGCAGCTTAGGGCCCGAAAGCCGCAATGAGCAGTTCTTC. Its translation is CASSLGPESRNEQFF.

The V and J genes are TRBV4-3 and TRBJ2-2; D remains ambiguous. This CDR3 contains 12 residues. The V and J ends lost 4 bases and 3 bases respectively, with 3 bases between them. The V gene's germline CDR1 is LGHNA and CDR2 YSLEER. CDR3 sequence (DNA): TGCGCCAGCAGCCCATACACCGGGGAGCTGTTTTTT. Amino acids: CASSPYTGELFF.